One sample yielded the 2 T cell receptor beta chains listed below, sequenced in a study of T cell responses to AZD1222 COVID-19 vaccine. Only in-frame clones appear in the TCRdb table, and some are missing; sequencing was by immunoSEQ multiplex PCR. The table lists 140,000 to 150,000 clones, more than 90% of them singletons. The starting material was peripheral blood, obtained on day 0 of AZD1222 vaccination. These receptors all stem from an adult in good health.

The J gene is TRBJ1-5, the V gene TRBV5-8; the D gene is possibly TRBD1 (6 bases). The CDR3 consists of 16 residues. V was clipped by 9 bases and J by 0 bases, with 19 bases between them. Looked up from germline, CDR1 is SGHTS and CDR2 is YDEGEE. The CDR3 nucleotides are TGTGCCACCATAGTGGTGGACAGTTATAGCAATCAGCCCCAGCATTTT. This translates into CATIVVDSYSNQPQHF.

This clone appeared a single time. This rearrangement joins TRBV7-9 to TRBJ1-1; D is undetermined. This CDR3 comprises 12 residues. V was clipped by 5 bases and J by 6 bases, with 10 bases between them. The germline CDR1 and CDR2 sequences are SEHNR and FQNEAQ (reference sequence). CDR3 amino acids: CASSPVASEAFF. As DNA, the CDR3 is TGTGCCAGCAGCCCGGTGGCCTCTGAAGCTTTCTTT.